Following are 6 T cell receptor beta chains from one sample sequenced in a study of CD8+CD57+ T cells in acquired aplastic anemia. For CDR3 and TCR beta VDJ profiling, genomic DNA was the template used. TCRdb re-called the reads through MiXCR, storing one row per CDR3 protein. The sample holds 150,000 to 200,000 distinct CDR3 sequences, around 60% seen once. The sample taken for sequencing was sorted CD4+, CD8+, or CD8+CD57+ T cells (not recorded which) from PBMCs. Receptors were obtained from a human donor in good health.

This chain uses TRBV25-1 with TRBJ1-1, with D perhaps matching TRBD1 (5 bases). The germline V gene has CDR1 MGHDK and CDR2 SYGVNS. This CDR3 has 15 residues. Between the trimmed V and J ends, which lost 4 bases and 4 bases, there was a span of 16 bases. CDR3 amino acids: CASSGLQGGSTEAFF. The CDR3, as DNA: TGTGCCAGCAGTGGCCTTCAGGGCGGGAGCACTGAAGCTTTCTTT. Looking up the rest from reference TRBV25-1 and TRBJ1-1 gives the full variable domain: EADIYQTPRYLVIGTGKKITLECSQTMGHDKMYWYQQDPGMELHLIHYSYGVNSTEKGDLSSESTVSRIRTEHFPLTLESARPSHTSQYLCASSGLQGGSTEAFFGQGTRLTVV.

V is TRBV29-1 and J is TRBJ2-1; 7 nucleotides line up with TRBD1. Germline V gene sequence: CDR1 SQVTM, CDR2 ANQGSEA. CDR3 length: 13 amino acids. V trimming: 6 bases; J trimming: 5 bases; junction bases outside the gene matches: 7. Here the CDR3 DNA reads TGCAGCGTGACCGGGACAGTCAACAATGAGCAGTTCTTC. This translates into CSVTGTVNNEQFF.

The chain combines TRBV5-1 with TRBJ1-3, with D possibly matching TRBD1 (5 bases). This CDR3 has 16 amino acids. CDR1 and CDR2 from the germline V gene are SGHRS and YFSETQ. The V and J ends lost 4 bases and 0 bases respectively, with 14 bases between them. CDR3 sequence reads: CASSIRDASSGNTIYF. DNA of the CDR3: TGCGCCAGCAGCATAAGGGACGCATCCTCTGGAAACACCATATATTTT.

This chain connects TRBV19 to TRBJ2-7; 10 bases are a match to TRBD1. With 10 bases clipped from V and 7 bases from J, the junction kept 10 bases outside the gene matches. CDR3 length equals 13 residues. Germline values: CDR1 LNHDA, CDR2 SQIVND (reference sequence). The DNA of the CDR3 is TGTGCCACCTCCCGACAGGGGGCGAGGGAGCAGTACTTC. It codes for CATSRQGAREQYF.

The chain uses TRBV7-3 and TRBJ2-2, with 9 bases lining up with TRBD2. Germline V gene sequence: CDR1 SGHTA, CDR2 FQGTGA. CDR3 length: 14 amino acids. V trimming: 5 bases; J trimming: 7 bases; junction bases outside the gene matches: 5. The CDR3 sequence: CASSTQTSGGELFF. For the CDR3, the DNA is TGTGCCAGCAGCACCCAGACTAGCGGCGGGGAGCTGTTTTTT.

This clonotype was detected only once. The chain uses TRBV3-1 and TRBJ1-1, with D possibly matching TRBD1 (5 bases). Trimming removed 1 base at V and 5 bases at J, with 11 bases between. Germline CDR1 and CDR2: LGHDT and YNNKEL (reference sequence). This CDR3 is built from 14 residues. CDR3 nucleotide sequence: TGTGCCAGCAGCCAAGTTGGGGGTCCAACTGAAGCTTTCTTT. Translated: CASSQVGGPTEAFF.